These 18 T cell receptor beta chains originate from one sample sequenced in a study of T cell responses to AZD1222 COVID-19 vaccine (dated by TCRdb to the early 2020s). The library relied on the immunoSEQ multiplex PCR assay. TCRdb holds this immuneACCESS table with in-frame rearrangements only. Some clones are missing; in checked studies, unresolved V genes explain under half, and the rest has no known cause. Recorded for this sample are over 85,000 clones; 90% of them occurred a single time. In total, the top ten clones hold over 7.5% of the sample. The time point label, read with the paper, signifies: baseline before first vaccination. The sequencing here drew on peripheral blood, taken on day 0 of AZD1222 vaccination. Receptors originate from an adult in good health.

This chain links TRBV15 with TRBJ2-3; TRBD2 matches at 9 bases. CDR3 length: 16 amino acids. The junction had 8 bases not matched to a gene; V was cut back by 0 bases and J by 7 bases. Germline V gene sequence: CDR1 LNHNV, CDR2 YYDKDF (reference sequence). In DNA form, the CDR3 reads TGTGCCACCAGCAGAGAGGTTAGCGGGGGAATGAATACGCAGTATTTT. Amino acid sequence: CATSREVSGGMNTQYF.

This clone was seen once. The chain carries TRBV7-9 and TRBJ2-7; TRBD1 might be the D (6 bases). The CDR3 runs to 13 residues. V was clipped by 5 bases and J by 5 bases, with 13 bases between them. Germline lookup yields CDR1 SEHNR and CDR2 FQNEAQ (reference sequence). As DNA, the CDR3 is TGTGCCAGCAGCCCTACAGGGATCAACGAGCAGTACTTC. Translating gives CASSPTGINEQYF.

This clone was detected once. V gene TRBV3-1 (or the pseudogene TRBV3-2) combines with J gene TRBJ2-3, with TRBD2 matching over 8 bases. J was trimmed by 3 bases and V by 6 bases; bases with no gene match: 5. The CDR3 is made up of 14 amino acids. Germline values: CDR1 LGHDT, CDR2 YNNKEL (reference sequence). The CDR3 nucleotides read TGTGCCAGCAGTCAAACTAGCGGAACAGATACGCAGTATTTT. Residues: CASSQTSGTDTQYF.

V usage is TRBV7-9 and J usage is TRBJ1-6, with D possibly matching TRBD1 (5 bases). The germline V gene has CDR1 SEHNR and CDR2 FQNEAQ (reference sequence). V lost 7 bases and J lost 7, with 14 bases in between. This CDR3 spans 14 amino acids. The CDR3 DNA follows: TGTGCCAGCACCCCCTGGGGCACAAATTCACCCCTCCACTTT. As protein: CASTPWGTNSPLHF. The variable domain in full, completed from reference TRBV7-9 and TRBJ1-6, reads DTGVSQNPRHKITKRGQNVTFRCDPISEHNRLYWYRQTLGQGPEFLTYFQNEAQLEKSRLLSDRFSAERPKGSFSTLEIQRTEQGDSAMYLCASTPWGTNSPLHFGNGTRLTVT.

CDR3 region: CAGNTPGSGNSPLHF. For the CDR3, the DNA is TGTGCCGGCAACACCCCCGGGTCCGGAAATTCACCCCTCCACTTT. The gene calls are TRBV2 and TRBJ1-6; D not certain. The CDR3 is 15 amino acids. CDR1 SNHLY and CDR2 FYNNEI come from the germline V gene. V lost 11 bases and J 7 bases, leaving 21 bases between the germline ends.

This chain uses TRBV18 with TRBJ1-5; D gene unclear. The CDR3 runs 14 residues. The germline V gene encodes CDR1 KGHSH and CDR2 LQKENI. Between the trimmed V and J ends, which lost 6 bases and 4 bases, there was a span of 13 bases. CDR3 sequence reads: CASSQGAGNQPQHF. The CDR3 coding sequence is TGTGCCAGCTCTCAAGGCGCCGGGAATCAGCCCCAGCATTTT.

The chain has TRBV21-1 and TRBJ2-6; TRBD1, the table's D call, was not compared with the DNA. TRBV21-1 is a pseudogene segment. The CDR3 length is 21 residues. CDR3 region: CASSKVGRDGCGNSGANVLTF. The CDR3 bases are TGTGCCAGCAGCAAAGTTGGCAGGGATGGCTGTGGAAACTCTGGGGCCAACGTCCTGACTTTC.

The rearrangement links TRBV27 to TRBJ1-1; D gene ambiguous. V was pared by 2 bases and J by 6 bases, with 4 bases between. The CDR3 sequence is 11 residues long. The germline CDR1 and CDR2 sequences are MNHEY and SMNVEV (reference sequence). CDR3 bases: TGTGCCAGCAGTTTAGGGGCTGAAGCTTTCTTT. Translated, it gives CASSLGAEAFF.

This chain links TRBV7-2 with TRBJ1-3, with D possibly TRBD1 on 6 matching bases. The CDR3 sequence is 13 residues long. The V end lost 7 bases, the J end lost 11 bases, and 18 bases lay between the germline ends. Germline CDR1 SGHTA, CDR2 FQGNSA. The CDR3 nucleotides read TGTGCCAGCACCCAGGCTTGGTCAGGGGCCATATATTTT. This translates into CASTQAWSGAIYF.

This chain uses TRBV6-5 with TRBJ1-1; D remains unclear. V was trimmed by 8 bases and J by 3 bases, leaving 13 bases between them. CDR1 is MNHEY, CDR2 SVGAGI, per germline. The CDR3 consists of 13 residues. The CDR3, as DNA: TGTGCCAGCCCCGGTTTTTGGGACACTGAAGCTTTCTTT. Protein product: CASPGFWDTEAFF.

This chain connects TRBV4-3 to TRBJ2-3; D possibly corresponds to TRBD2 (5 bases). Per the germline V gene, CDR1 is LGHNA and CDR2 is YSLEER. This CDR3 contains 14 residues. Trimming removed 3 bases at V and 3 bases at J, with 10 bases between. The CDR3: CASSQTMVTDTQYF. In DNA, the CDR3 is TGCGCCAGCAGCCAGACTATGGTAACAGATACGCAGTATTTT.

The chain carries TRBV19 and TRBJ1-5; a possible D gene is TRBD1 (6 bases). The CDR3 extends over 14 amino acids. Trimming took 7 bases from V and 1 from J, leaving 11 bases between them. Germline CDR1 reads LNHDA; CDR2 reads SQIVND (reference sequence). The CDR3 here is CASNRQDSNQPQHF. The CDR3 coding sequence is TGTGCCAGTAACCGACAGGACAGCAATCAGCCCCAGCATTTT. The entire variable domain, with the rest obtained from reference TRBV19 and TRBJ1-5, is as follows: DGGITQSPKYLFRKEGQNVTLSCEQNLNHDAMYWYRQDPGQGLRLIYYSQIVNDFQKGDIAEGYSVSREKKESFPLTVTSAQKNPTAFYLCASNRQDSNQPQHFGDGTRLSIL.

The chain is built from TRBV6-5 and TRBJ2-1; D is tentatively TRBD1 or TRBD2 (5 bases each). The CDR3 extends over 14 amino acids. Germline CDR1 and CDR2: MNHEY and SVGAGI. V was pared by 3 bases and J by 8 bases, with 14 bases between. CDR3 sequence reads: CASSYLSRGDEQFF. Written as DNA, the CDR3 is TGTGCCAGCAGTTATCTATCGAGGGGAGATGAGCAGTTCTTC.

The chain employs TRBV25-1 and TRBJ1-3; D not certain. This CDR3 has 13 amino acids. Trimming removed 7 bases at V and 0 bases at J, with 7 bases between. Germline V CDR1 and CDR2: MGHDK, SYGVNS. CDR3 nucleotide sequence: TGTGCCAGCACCCCAGTCTCTGGAAACACCATATATTTT. Residues: CASTPVSGNTIYF.

The J gene is TRBJ2-5, the V gene TRBV4-2; 7 bases map to TRBD1. With V trimmed by 1 base and J by 3 bases, 8 bases remained unmatched. The germline CDR1 and CDR2 sequences are LGHNA and YNFKEQ. CDR3 length: 16 amino acids. The CDR3 coding sequence is TGTGCCAGCAGCCAAGGAGGCGACAGGGCGGAAGAGACCCAGTACTTC. Translation gives CASSQGGDRAEETQYF.

The chain couples TRBV19 to TRBJ1-2, with D uncertain. The V end was cut by 10 bases, the J end by 7 bases, with 13 bases between. CDR3 length equals 11 residues. From germline, CDR1 is LNHDA and CDR2 SQIVND (reference sequence). Here the CDR3 reads CAIRTKGGYTF. The DNA for the CDR3 is TGTGCCATACGAACGAAGGGTGGCTACACCTTC.

J is TRBJ1-5 and V is TRBV6-5; 9 nucleotides match TRBD1. This CDR3 contains 15 residues. Per germline, CDR1 MNHEY and CDR2 SVGAGI. After removal of 10 bases from V and 9 bases from J, the junction contained 16 bases not matched to a gene. The DNA of the CDR3 is TGTGCCACCATCGGGGGACAGGGACCGGATGCGCCCCAGCATTTT. It yields the protein CATIGGQGPDAPQHF.

The V and J genes are TRBV5-1 and TRBJ2-2; 7 bases are shared with TRBD2. V lost 4 bases and J lost 0; bases outside the gene matches: 9. The length of the CDR3 is 17 residues. Germline loops: CDR1 SGHRS, CDR2 YFSETQ. CDR3 amino acids: CASSPFSGGSNTGELFF. CDR3 DNA: TGCGCCAGCAGCCCATTCTCCGGGGGGTCGAACACCGGGGAGCTGTTTTTT.